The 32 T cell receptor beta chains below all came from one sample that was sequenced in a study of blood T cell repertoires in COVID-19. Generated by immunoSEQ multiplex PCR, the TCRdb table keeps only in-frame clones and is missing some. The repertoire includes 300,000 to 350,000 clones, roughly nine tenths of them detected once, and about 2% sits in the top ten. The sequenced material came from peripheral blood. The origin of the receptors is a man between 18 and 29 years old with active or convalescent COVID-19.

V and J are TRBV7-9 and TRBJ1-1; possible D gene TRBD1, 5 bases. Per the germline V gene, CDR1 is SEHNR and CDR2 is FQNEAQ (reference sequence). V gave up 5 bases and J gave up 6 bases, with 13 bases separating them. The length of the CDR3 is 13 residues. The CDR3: CASSQGGLAEAFF. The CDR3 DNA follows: TGTGCCAGCAGCCAGGGAGGGTTGGCTGAAGCTTTCTTT.

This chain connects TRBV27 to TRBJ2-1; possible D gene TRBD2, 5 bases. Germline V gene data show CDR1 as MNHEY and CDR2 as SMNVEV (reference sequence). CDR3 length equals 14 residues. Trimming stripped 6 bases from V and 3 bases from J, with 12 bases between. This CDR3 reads CASSSKAVYNEQFF. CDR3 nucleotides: TGTGCCAGCAGCTCTAAAGCGGTCTACAATGAGCAGTTCTTC.

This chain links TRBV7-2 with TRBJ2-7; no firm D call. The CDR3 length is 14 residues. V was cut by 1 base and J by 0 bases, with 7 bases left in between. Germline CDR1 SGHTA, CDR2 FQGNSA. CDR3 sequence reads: CASSLEYSSYEQYF. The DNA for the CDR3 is TGTGCCAGCAGCTTAGAGTACAGCTCCTACGAGCAGTACTTC. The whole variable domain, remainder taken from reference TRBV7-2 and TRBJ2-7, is GAGVSQSPSNKVTEKGKDVELRCDPISGHTALYWYRQSLGQGLEFLIYFQGNSAPDKSGLPSDRFSAERTGGSVSTLTIQRTQQEDSAVYLCASSLEYSSYEQYFGPGTRLTVT.

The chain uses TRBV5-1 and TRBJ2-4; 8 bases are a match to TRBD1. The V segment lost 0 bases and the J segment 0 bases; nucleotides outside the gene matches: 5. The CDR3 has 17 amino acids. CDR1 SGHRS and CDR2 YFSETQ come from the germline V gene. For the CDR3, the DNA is TGCGCCAGCAGCTTGGCCAAGGGACAGGAAGCCAAAAACATTCAGTACTTC. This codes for CASSLAKGQEAKNIQYF.

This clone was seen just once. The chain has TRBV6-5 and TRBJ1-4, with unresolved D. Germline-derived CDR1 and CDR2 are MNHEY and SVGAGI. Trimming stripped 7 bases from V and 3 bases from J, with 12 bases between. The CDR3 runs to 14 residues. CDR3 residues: CASTHRVANEKLFF. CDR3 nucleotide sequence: TGTGCCAGCACCCACCGGGTTGCTAATGAAAAACTGTTTTTT.

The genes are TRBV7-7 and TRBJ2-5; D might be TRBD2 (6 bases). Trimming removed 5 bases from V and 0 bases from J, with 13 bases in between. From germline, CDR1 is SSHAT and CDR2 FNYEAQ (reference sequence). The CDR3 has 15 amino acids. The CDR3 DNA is TGTGCCAGCAGCCGCGGTGCGGGGTACCAAGAGACCCAGTACTTC. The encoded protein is CASSRGAGYQETQYF.

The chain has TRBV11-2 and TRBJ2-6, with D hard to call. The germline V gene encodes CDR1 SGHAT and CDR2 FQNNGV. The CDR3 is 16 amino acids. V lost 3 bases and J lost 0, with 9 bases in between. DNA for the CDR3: TGTGCCAGCAGCTTTGGGCTCAGCTCTGGGGCCAACGTCCTGACTTTC. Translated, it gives CASSFGLSSGANVLTF.

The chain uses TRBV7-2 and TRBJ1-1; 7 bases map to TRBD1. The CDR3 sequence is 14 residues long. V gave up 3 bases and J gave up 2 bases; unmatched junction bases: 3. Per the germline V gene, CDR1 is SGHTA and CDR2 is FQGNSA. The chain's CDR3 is CASSFGTANTEAFF. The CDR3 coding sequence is TGTGCCAGCAGCTTTGGGACAGCCAACACTGAAGCTTTCTTT.

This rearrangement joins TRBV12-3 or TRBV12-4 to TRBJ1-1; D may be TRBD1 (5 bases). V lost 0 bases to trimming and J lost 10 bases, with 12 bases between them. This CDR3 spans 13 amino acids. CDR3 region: CASSLARGALAFF. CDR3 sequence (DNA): TGTGCCAGCAGTTTAGCGCGGGGCGCGTTAGCTTTCTTT.

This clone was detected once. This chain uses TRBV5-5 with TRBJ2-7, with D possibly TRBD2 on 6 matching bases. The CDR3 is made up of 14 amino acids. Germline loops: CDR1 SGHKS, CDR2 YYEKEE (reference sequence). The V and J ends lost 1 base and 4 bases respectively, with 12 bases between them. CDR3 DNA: TGTGCCAGCAGCTTGAATGCTGGGGGGTACGAGCAGTACTTC. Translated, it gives CASSLNAGGYEQYF. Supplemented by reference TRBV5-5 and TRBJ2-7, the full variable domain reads DAGVTQSPTHLIKTRGQQVTLRCSPISGHKSVSWYQQVLGQGPQFIFQYYEKEERGRGNFPDRFSARQFPNYSSELNVNALLLGDSALYLCASSLNAGGYEQYFGPGTRLTVT.

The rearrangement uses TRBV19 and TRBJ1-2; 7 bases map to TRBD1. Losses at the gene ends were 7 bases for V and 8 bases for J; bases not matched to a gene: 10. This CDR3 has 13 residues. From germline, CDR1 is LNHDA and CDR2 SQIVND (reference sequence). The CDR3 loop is CASTDQGGRGYTF. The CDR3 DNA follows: TGTGCCAGTACCGATCAGGGGGGACGCGGCTACACCTTC.

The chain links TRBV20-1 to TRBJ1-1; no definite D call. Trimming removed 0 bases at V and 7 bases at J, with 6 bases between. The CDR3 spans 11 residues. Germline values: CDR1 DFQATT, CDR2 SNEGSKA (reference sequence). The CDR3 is CSARDGHEAFF. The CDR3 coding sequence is TGCAGTGCTAGAGATGGGCATGAAGCTTTCTTT.

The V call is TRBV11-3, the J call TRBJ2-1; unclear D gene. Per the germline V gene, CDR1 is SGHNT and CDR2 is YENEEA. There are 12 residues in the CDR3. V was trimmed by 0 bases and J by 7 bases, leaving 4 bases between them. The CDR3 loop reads CASSLDRNEQFF. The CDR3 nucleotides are TGTGCCAGCAGCTTAGACCGGAATGAGCAGTTCTTC.

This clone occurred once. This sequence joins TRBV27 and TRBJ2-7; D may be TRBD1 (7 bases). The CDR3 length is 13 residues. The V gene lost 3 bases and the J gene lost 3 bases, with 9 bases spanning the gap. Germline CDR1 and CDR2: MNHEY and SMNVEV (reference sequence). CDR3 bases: TGTGCCAGCAGTTTGCAGGGGGGCTACGAGCAGTACTTC. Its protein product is CASSLQGGYEQYF.

The CDR3 sequence is CASSFLAGHYNEQFF. In nucleotides, the CDR3 is TGTGCCAGCAGTTTCTTAGCGGGGCATTACAATGAGCAGTTCTTC. V gene TRBV27 combines with J gene TRBJ2-1, with TRBD2 matching over 8 bases. The CDR3 loop spans 15 amino acids. With V trimmed by 3 bases and J by 4 bases, 5 bases remained unmatched. Germline V CDR1 and CDR2: MNHEY, SMNVEV (reference sequence).

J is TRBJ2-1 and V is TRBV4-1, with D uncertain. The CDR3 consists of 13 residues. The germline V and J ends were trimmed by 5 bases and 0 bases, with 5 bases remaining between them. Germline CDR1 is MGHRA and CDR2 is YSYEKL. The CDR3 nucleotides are TGCGCCAGCAGCGAGAGCTCCTACAATGAGCAGTTCTTC. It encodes CASSESSYNEQFF.

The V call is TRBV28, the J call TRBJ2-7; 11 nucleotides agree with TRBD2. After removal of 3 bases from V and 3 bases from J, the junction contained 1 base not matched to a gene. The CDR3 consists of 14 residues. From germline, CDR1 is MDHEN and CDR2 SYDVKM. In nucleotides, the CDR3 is TGTGCCAGCAGTTTGGGGACTAGCGGCTACGAGCAGTACTTC. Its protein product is CASSLGTSGYEQYF.

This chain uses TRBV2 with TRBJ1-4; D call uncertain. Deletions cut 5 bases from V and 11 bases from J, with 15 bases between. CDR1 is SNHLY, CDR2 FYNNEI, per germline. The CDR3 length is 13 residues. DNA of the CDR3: TGTGCCAGCAGTTATGGAAGGGAGAGGAAACTGTTTTTT. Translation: CASSYGRERKLFF.

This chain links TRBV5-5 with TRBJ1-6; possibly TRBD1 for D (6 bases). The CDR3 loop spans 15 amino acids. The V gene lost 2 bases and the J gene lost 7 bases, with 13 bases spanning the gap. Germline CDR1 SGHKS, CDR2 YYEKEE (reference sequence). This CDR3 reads CASSFGGQYNSPLHF. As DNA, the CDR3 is TGTGCCAGCAGCTTTGGGGGACAATACAATTCACCCCTCCACTTT.

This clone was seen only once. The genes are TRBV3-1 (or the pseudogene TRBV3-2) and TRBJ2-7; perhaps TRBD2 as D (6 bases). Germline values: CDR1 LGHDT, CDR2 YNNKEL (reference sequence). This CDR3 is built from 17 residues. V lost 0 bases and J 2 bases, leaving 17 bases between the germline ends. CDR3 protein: CASSQDIYRDSPYEQYF. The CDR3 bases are TGTGCCAGCAGCCAAGATATCTACCGGGACTCCCCCTACGAGCAGTACTTC.

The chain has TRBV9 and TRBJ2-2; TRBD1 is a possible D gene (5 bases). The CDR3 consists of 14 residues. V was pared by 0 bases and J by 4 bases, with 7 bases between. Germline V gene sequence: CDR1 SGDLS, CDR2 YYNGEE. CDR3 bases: TGTGCCAGCAGCGTAGTAGGGGTCACCGGGGAGCTGTTTTTT. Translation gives CASSVVGVTGELFF.

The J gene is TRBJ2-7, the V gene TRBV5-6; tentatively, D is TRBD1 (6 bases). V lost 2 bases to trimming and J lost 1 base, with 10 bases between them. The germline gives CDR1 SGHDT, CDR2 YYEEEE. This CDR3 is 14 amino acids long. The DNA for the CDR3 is TGTGCCAGCAGCTTCCGCGACAGGTCCTACGAGCAGTACTTC. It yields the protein CASSFRDRSYEQYF.

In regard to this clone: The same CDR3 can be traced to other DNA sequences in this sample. This CDR3 is CASSQAGLYGYTF. CDR3 bases: TGTGCCAGCAGCCAGGCGGGCCTCTATGGCTACACCTTC. The genes are TRBV3-1 (or the pseudogene TRBV3-2) and TRBJ1-2; D call uncertain. CDR1 and CDR2 (germline): LGHDT, YNNKEL (reference sequence). This CDR3 contains 13 residues. V lost 3 bases and J lost 4, with 9 bases in between.

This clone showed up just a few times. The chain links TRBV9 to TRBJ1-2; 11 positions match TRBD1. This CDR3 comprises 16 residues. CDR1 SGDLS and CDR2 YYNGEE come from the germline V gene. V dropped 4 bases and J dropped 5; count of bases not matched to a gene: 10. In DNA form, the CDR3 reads TGTGCCAGCAGCCCCAGGACAGGGGGCAGGGCGTATGGCTACACCTTC. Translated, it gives CASSPRTGGRAYGYTF.

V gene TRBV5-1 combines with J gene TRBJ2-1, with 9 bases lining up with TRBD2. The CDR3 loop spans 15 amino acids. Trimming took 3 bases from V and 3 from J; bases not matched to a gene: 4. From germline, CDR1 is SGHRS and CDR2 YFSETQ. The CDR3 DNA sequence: TGCGCCAGCAGCTCGGCTAGCGGGAACTACAATGAGCAGTTCTTC. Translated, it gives CASSSASGNYNEQFF. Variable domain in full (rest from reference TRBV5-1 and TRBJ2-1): KAGVTQTPRYLIKTRGQQVTLSCSPISGHRSVSWYQQTPGQGLQFLFEYFSETQRNKGNFPGRFSGRQFSNSRSEMNVSTLELGDSALYLCASSSASGNYNEQFFGPGTRLTVL.

In DNA, the CDR3 is TGTGCCAGCAGCTCACAGGGGGTGTCAGGAGATACGCAGTATTTT. Amino acid sequence: CASSSQGVSGDTQYF. The genes are TRBV7-3 and TRBJ2-3; 8 nucleotides align to TRBD1. This CDR3 is built from 15 residues. Germline CDR1 reads SGHTA; CDR2 reads FQGTGA. The ends lost 4 bases at V and 5 bases at J; junction bases unmatched: 8.

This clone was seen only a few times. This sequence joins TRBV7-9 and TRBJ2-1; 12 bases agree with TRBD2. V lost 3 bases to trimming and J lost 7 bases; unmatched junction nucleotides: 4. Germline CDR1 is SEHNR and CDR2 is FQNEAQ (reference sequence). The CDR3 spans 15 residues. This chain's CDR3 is CASSLKLAGGNEQFF. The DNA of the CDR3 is TGTGCCAGCAGCTTGAAGCTAGCGGGAGGGAATGAGCAGTTCTTC.

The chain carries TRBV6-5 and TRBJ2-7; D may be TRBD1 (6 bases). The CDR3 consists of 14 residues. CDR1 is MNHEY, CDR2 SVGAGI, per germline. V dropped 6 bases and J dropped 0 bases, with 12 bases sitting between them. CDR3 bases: TGTGCCAGCAGGGCGGACAGTGACTCCTACGAGCAGTACTTC. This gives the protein CASRADSDSYEQYF.

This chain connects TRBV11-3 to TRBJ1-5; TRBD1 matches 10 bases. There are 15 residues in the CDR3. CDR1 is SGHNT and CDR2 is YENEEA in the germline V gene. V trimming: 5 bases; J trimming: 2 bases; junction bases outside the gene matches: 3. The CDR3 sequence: CASSRQGAGNQPQHF. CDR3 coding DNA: TGTGCCAGCAGCAGACAGGGGGCGGGCAATCAGCCCCAGCATTTT.

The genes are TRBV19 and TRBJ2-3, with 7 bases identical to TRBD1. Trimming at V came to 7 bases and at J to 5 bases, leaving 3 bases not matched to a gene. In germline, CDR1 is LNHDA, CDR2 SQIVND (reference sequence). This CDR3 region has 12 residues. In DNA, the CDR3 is TGTGCCAGTACCTCAGGGGGAGATACGCAGTATTTT. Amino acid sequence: CASTSGGDTQYF.

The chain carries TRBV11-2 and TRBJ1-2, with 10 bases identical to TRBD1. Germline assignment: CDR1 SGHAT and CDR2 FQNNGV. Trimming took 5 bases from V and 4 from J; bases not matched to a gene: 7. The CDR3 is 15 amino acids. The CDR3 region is CASSLGQGIIYGYTF. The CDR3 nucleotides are TGTGCCAGCAGCCTGGGACAGGGGATTATCTATGGCTACACCTTC. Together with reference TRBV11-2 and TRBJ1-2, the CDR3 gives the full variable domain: EAGVAQSPRYKIIEKRQSVAFWCNPISGHATLYWYQQILGQGPKLLIQFQNNGVVDDSQLPKDRFSAERLKGVDSTLKIQPAKLEDSAVYLCASSLGQGIIYGYTFGSGTRLTVV.

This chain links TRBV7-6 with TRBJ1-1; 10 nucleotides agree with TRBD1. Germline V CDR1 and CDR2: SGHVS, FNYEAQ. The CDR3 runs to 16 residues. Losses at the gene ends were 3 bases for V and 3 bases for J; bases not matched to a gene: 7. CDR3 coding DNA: TGTGCCAGCAGCTTGACAGGGGGCGCAGGGGACACTGAAGCTTTCTTT. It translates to CASSLTGGAGDTEAFF.